This T cell receptor (beta chain) was captured in a study of cytomegalovirus exposure and HLA in healthy donors. Study-wide context: As an earlier analysis found, 150 million to 200 million T cells yielded about 120 million unique TCR beta sequences.

The ends lost 2 bases at V and 7 bases at J; junction bases unmatched: 15. The V gene's germline CDR1 is SSHAT and CDR2 FNYEAQ (reference sequence). The CDR3 has 18 amino acids. In the case of this clone: Its target is not known.

Study-wide findings and caveats: The only immune exposure information that was available was CMV serostatus.

A multiplex PCR was run with 60 Vbeta primers and 13 Jbeta primers. The table came from immunoSEQ multiplex PCR; TCRdb's copy has only in-frame clones and leaves some out. Of 74,000 or so clones in the sample, roughly two thirds were seen once. This TCR was recovered from a woman in her twenties or thirties in good health and CMV-seronegative. V gene TRBV7-7 combines with J gene TRBJ2-1; 9 nucleotides match TRBD2. The sample was PBMCs. CDR3 residues: CASSLRLGAGGHGNEQFF. In nucleotides, the CDR3 is TGTGCCAGCAGCTTACGTCTGGGAGCGGGGGGACATGGGAATGAGCAGTTCTTC.